This entry describes one T cell receptor beta chain. The same CDR3 arises from other DNA sequences in this sample as well. These data belong to a study of blood T cell repertoires in COVID-19. Study in general: Spain, Italy and the United States supplied samples that represented acute and convalescent COVID-19. T cells, B-cell-depleted T cells, or PBMCs provided the cDNA or gDNA that served as material.

CDR3 length: 16 residues. In the study's own analysis: Estimation of nucleated cell counts relied on the amplification of reference gene primers. This table comes from immunoSEQ multiplex PCR, and its TCRdb copy is limited to in-frame clones, with some not included. V, J and clone size were drawn from that table, and D and trimming were deduced from the DNA. The sample contains around 140,000 clones, roughly 87% of which appear only once. The sample taken for sequencing was peripheral blood. The TCR comes from a man in his 70s with acute or convalescent COVID-19. V and J are TRBV21-1 and TRBJ2-3; the table names TRBD2, a call not compared with the DNA. TRBV21-1 is described as a pseudogene. CDR3: CASILRAYTDTDTQYF. CDR3 sequence (DNA): TGTGCCAGCATCCTGAGGGCATATACAGACACAGATACGCAGTATTTT.